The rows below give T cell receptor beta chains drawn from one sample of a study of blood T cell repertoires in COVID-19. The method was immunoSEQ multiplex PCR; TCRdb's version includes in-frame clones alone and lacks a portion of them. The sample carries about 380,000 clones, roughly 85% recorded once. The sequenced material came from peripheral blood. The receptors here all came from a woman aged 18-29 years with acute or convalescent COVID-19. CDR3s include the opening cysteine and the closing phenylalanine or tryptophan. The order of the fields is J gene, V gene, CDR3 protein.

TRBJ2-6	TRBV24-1	CATSDFGSSGANVLTF
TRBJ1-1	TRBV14	CASAPTGISNTEAFF
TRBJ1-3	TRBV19	CASKERNTIYF
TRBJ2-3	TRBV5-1	CASSRPQGTDTQYF
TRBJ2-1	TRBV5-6	CASSPPGHLEQFF
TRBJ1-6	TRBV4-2	CASSQDEGGSISPLHF
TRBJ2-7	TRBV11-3	CASSWTANHEQYF
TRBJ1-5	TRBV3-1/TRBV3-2	CASSQGQGNQPQHF
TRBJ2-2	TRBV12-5	CASGRPQSNTGELFF
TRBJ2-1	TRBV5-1	CASSSGAGGPENEQFF
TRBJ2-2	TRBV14	CASSFSGGNTGELFF
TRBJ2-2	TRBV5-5	CASSSTGGYAGELFF
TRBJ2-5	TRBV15	CATSNREQETQYF
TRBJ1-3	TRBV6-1	CASSVDVSVSGNTIYF
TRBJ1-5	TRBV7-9	CASSLEAFQPQHF
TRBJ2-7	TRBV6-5	CASSNRDSEQYF
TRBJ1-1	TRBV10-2	CASIEFGGAGAEAFF
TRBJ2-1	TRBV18	CASSHTSGIYYEQFF
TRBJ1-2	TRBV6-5	CASLRGGYGYTF
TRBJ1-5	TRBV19	CASGDRRYNQPQHF
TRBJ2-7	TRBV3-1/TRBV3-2	CASSSLAGGYEQYF
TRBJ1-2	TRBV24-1	CATSDLGTGTGEKFGYTF
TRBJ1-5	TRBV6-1	CASSEIVWQGGQPQHF
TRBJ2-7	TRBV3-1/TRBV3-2	CASSQAGGSYEQYF
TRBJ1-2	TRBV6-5	CASSGGRGNYGYTF
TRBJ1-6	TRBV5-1	CASSLATSGTGRTYNSPLHF
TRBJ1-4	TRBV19	CASSWGGSEKLFF
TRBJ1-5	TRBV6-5	CASSIDRNSNQPQHF
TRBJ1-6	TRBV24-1	CATTFGTADSPLHF
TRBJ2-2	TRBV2	CASSHRDRNTGELFF
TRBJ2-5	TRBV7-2	CASSYQRGSEETQYF
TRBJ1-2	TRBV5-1	CASSIQGNNYGYTF
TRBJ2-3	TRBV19	CASRNRDRGLDTQYF
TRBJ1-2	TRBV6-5	CASSREGGDGYTF
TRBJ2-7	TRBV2	CASMGTGLTEQYF
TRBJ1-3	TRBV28	CASSLTGLISGNTIYF
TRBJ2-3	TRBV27	CASSSRGWAGYTDTQYF
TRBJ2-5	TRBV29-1	CSVGGTSGQETQYF
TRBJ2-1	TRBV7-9	CASSFDSLVEQFF
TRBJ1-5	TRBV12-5	CASGLVPLLGGGSNQPQHF
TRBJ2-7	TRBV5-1	CASSSQGTSYEQYF
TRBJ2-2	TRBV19	CASSISLSGELFF
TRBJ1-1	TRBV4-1	CASSQESTGDTEAFF
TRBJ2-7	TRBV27	CASSPPGQGVYEQYF
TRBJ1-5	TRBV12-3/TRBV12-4	CASSSGTRQPQHF
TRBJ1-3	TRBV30	CAWRGGSSPIVNTIYF
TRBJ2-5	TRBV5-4	CASSLGPSQETQYF
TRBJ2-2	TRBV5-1	CASSPWTGGFTGELFF
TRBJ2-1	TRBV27	CASSFAGPNEQFF
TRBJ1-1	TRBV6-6	CASASTATEAFF
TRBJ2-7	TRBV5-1	CASSLTSGTYEQYF
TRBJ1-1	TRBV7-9	CASSPWDRASEAFF